Included here is one T cell receptor beta chain sequence, with context. Time point indicated: pre-treatment baseline. Each bulk PBMC sample had approximately 340 ng DNA loaded. TCRdb keeps only in-frame clones here, not all; method: immunoSEQ multiplex PCR. The sample includes 15,000 to 20,000 clones, approximately 93% of them seen just once. Trimming pared 4 bases from V and 2 bases from J, leaving 15 bases between. The germline gives CDR1 SGHKS, CDR2 YYEKEE (reference sequence). The CDR3 is made up of 16 amino acids. The data originate from a study of blood T cell dynamics during melanoma immunotherapy.

This rearrangement joins TRBV5-5 to TRBJ1-4; tentative D call: TRBD1 (5 bases). The sequences come from blood, collected from a patient treated with checkpoint blockade. The receptor comes from a human donor with melanoma. The CDR3 nucleotides are TGTGCCAGCAGCCAAAGAACAGGCGGCACTAATGAAAAACTGTTTTTT. It yields the protein CASSQRTGGTNEKLFF.